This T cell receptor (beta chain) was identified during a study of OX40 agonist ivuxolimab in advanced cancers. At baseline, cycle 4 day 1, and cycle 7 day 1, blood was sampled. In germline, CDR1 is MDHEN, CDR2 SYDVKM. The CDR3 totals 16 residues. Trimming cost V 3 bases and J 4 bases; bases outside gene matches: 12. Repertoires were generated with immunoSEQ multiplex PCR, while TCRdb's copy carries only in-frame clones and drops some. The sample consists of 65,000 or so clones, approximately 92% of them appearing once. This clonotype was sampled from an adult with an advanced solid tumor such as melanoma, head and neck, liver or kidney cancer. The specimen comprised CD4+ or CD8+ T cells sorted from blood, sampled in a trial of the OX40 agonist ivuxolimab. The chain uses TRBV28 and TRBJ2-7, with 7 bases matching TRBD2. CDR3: CASSLRPGTGGYEQYF. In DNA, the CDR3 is TGTGCCAGCAGTTTGCGGCCCGGGACGGGAGGATACGAGCAGTACTTC.